Each of the 2 T cell receptor beta chains below was sequenced from the same sample in a study of shared clonotypes between healthy human individuals. This table comes from immunoSEQ multiplex PCR, and its TCRdb copy is limited to in-frame clones, with some not included. The table has some 470,000 clones, around 78% seen once. Input material: PBMCs. These receptors were obtained from a woman aged 40 to 55 in good health. Some clones in this sample may be carry-over from other donors' samples.

The chain is built from TRBV20-1 and TRBJ1-1, with D hard to call. In germline, CDR1 is DFQATT, CDR2 SNEGSKA (reference sequence). Trimming left V 5 bases short and J 1 base short, with 5 bases between. The CDR3 has 11 residues. CDR3 in DNA: TGCAGTGCTGTCGCGAACACTGAAGCTTTCTTT. Protein: CSAVANTEAFF.

With regard to this clone: A far larger clone lies a single base away; this is likely a read error. The chain links TRBV6-6 to TRBJ1-6; D is unresolved. CDR1 and CDR2 from the germline V gene are MNHNY and SVGAGI (reference sequence). The CDR3 extends over 15 amino acids. CDR3 residues: CAISLLVGPDSPLHF. CDR3 DNA sequence: TGTGCCATCAGTTTACTTGTAGGGCCGGATTCACCCCTCCACTTT.